The rows below give T cell receptor beta chains drawn from one sample of a study of PD-1 blockade in classical Hodgkin lymphoma. The method was immunoSEQ multiplex PCR; TCRdb's version includes in-frame clones alone and lacks a portion of them. The sample records about 32,000 clones, around 80% being singletons. The specimen was peripheral blood mononuclear cells (PBMCs), collected before the fourth cycle of nivolumab. The receptors derive from a human donor with classical Hodgkin lymphoma. The CDR3 runs from the conserved cysteine through the conserved F or W. The D gene is left open where the match is weak. Clone size is not always given. Where it is, it says once, few, many or a class for expanded clones.

clone_size	v_call	d_call	j_call	cdr3_nt	cdr3_aa
-	TRBV5-6	TRBD1	TRBJ2-5	TGTGCCAGCAGCTTGGCTGGGACAGGGGGCGAGACCCAGTACTTC	CASSLAGTGGETQYF
-	TRBV19	-	TRBJ1-3	TGTGCCAGCGCGGAAGGGGCCGGAAACACCATATATTTT	CASAEGAGNTIYF
-	TRBV19	TRBD2	TRBJ2-7	TGTGCCAGTAGTATCGGGACTAGCGGGTACGAGCAGTACTTC	CASSIGTSGYEQYF
-	TRBV11-3	-	TRBJ2-3	TGTGCCAGCAGCTTTTCGACCGGAGATACGCAGTATTTT	CASSFSTGDTQYF
-	TRBV27	-	TRBJ2-1	TGTGCCAGCAGTTTAGGGGGTAGCTCCTACAATGAGCAGTTCTTC	CASSLGGSSYNEQFF
-	TRBV11-3	-	TRBJ2-1	TGTGCCAGCAGCACGGACCGCGGGGCCAATGAGCAGTTCTTC	CASSTDRGANEQFF
-	TRBV12-1	-	TRBJ2-5	TGTGCCACCTCCCCCCCCCGGGGACTGATACCGGAGCAAGAGACCCAGTACTTC	CATSPPRGLIPEQETQYF
-	TRBV18	TRBD2	TRBJ2-5	TGTGCCAGCTCCCGGGGTCTAGCGGAAGAGACCCAGTACTTC	CASSRGLAEETQYF
-	TRBV9	TRBD1	TRBJ1-2	TGTGCCAGCAGCGTAGGACAGGGGGGTGGCTACACCTTC	CASSVGQGGGYTF
-	TRBV5-5	-	TRBJ1-2	TGTGCCAGCAGCTTGGACGGACGATATGGCTACACCTTC	CASSLDGRYGYTF
-	TRBV7-2	-	TRBJ1-1	TGTGCCAGCAGCTTGACCGGGAGGAAAGCTTTCTTT	CASSLTGRKAFF
-	TRBV4-1	-	TRBJ2-4	TGCGCCAGCAGCCAAGATATGCAGGCCGAAAACATTCAGTACTTC	CASSQDMQAENIQYF
-	TRBV15	-	TRBJ1-2	TGTGCCACCAGCAGAGATTACGGGGGCTACACCTTC	CATSRDYGGYTF
once	TRBV28	TRBD2	TRBJ2-7	TGTGCCAGCAGGCCGACTAGCCGGAGTCGGGACGAGCAGTACTTC	CASRPTSRSRDEQYF
once	TRBV28	TRBD1	TRBJ2-5	TGTGCCAGCAGTTTATCTACAGGGGGCGGGGAGACCCAGTACTTC	CASSLSTGGGETQYF
-	TRBV29-1	TRBD1	TRBJ1-5	TGCAGCGTCGGGACAGGGGATAGTCAGCCCCAGCATTTT	CSVGTGDSQPQHF
-	TRBV5-1	-	TRBJ1-1	TGCGCCAGCAGCTTGGGGTTGAACACTGAAGCTTTCTTT	CASSLGLNTEAFF
once	TRBV19	TRBD1	TRBJ2-3	TGTGCCAGTAGTCCTGGGACAGCGACTAGCACAGATACGCAGTATTTT	CASSPGTATSTDTQYF
-	TRBV11-2	TRBD2	TRBJ2-2	TGTGCCAGCAGCCCAACACCGGGACTAGCGGGAGCCGGGGAGCTGTTTTTT	CASSPTPGLAGAGELFF
few	TRBV5-1	TRBD1	TRBJ1-2	TGCGCCAGCAGCGTCGGACAGGGTAAAATCTATGGCTACACCTTC	CASSVGQGKIYGYTF
-	TRBV29-1	TRBD2	TRBJ2-5	TGCAGTACGGGACTAGCGGGAGAGACCCAGTACTTC	CSTGLAGETQYF
-	TRBV19	-	TRBJ2-5	TGTGCCAGTAGCTGGGGCGGGAAAGAGACCCAGTACTTC	CASSWGGKETQYF
-	TRBV5-6	-	TRBJ2-5	TGTGCCAGCAGCGGAGGGGCAGGGGCTCGAGAGACCCAGTACTTC	CASSGGAGARETQYF
-	TRBV4-3	-	TRBJ2-2	TGCGCCAGCAGCCAAGATTGGGCTAGCGATACCGGGGAGCTGTTTTTT	CASSQDWASDTGELFF
-	TRBV28	TRBD2	TRBJ2-3	TGTGCCAGCAGCCCATATTCGACTAGCGGCCTTAGCACAGATACGCAGTATTTT	CASSPYSTSGLSTDTQYF
-	TRBV2	-	TRBJ2-5	TGTGCCAGCAGTGAAGTTGTCGTGGAGACCCAGTACTTC	CASSEVVVETQYF
-	TRBV9	-	TRBJ1-2	TGTGCCAGCAGCGTAGATAAGGACACTGTTAACTATGGCTACACCTTC	CASSVDKDTVNYGYTF
-	TRBV7-6	TRBD1	TRBJ2-6	TGTGCCAGCAGCTTAGTGGGGACAGGGGTCTTCTCTGGGGCCAACGTCCTGACTTTC	CASSLVGTGVFSGANVLTF
-	TRBV7-9	-	TRBJ1-2	TGTGCCAGCAGCGCCAAGGGCGGCTACACCTTC	CASSAKGGYTF
-	TRBV5-5	-	TRBJ2-7	TGTGCCAGCAGCCTCGGGATTGCGGGACACAACTACGAGCAGTACTTC	CASSLGIAGHNYEQYF
-	TRBV18	TRBD1	TRBJ1-1	TGTGCCAGCTCCGGGACAGGGGGCACTGAAGCTTTCTTT	CASSGTGGTEAFF
few	TRBV27	-	TRBJ1-4	TGTGCCAGCAGCCGCTTCAGGGGTAGTGAAAAACTGTTTTTT	CASSRFRGSEKLFF
once	TRBV6-5	TRBD1	TRBJ2-1	TGTGCCAGCAGTTACGCGGGACAGGGTAACAATGAGCAGTTCTTC	CASSYAGQGNNEQFF
-	TRBV5-5	TRBD1	TRBJ1-2	TGTGCCAGCAGCTCCGGGACAGGGGACTATGGCTACACCTTC	CASSSGTGDYGYTF
-	TRBV7-9	-	TRBJ2-5	TGTGCCAGCTCGGGGTACCAAGAGACCCAGTACTTC	CASSGYQETQYF
-	TRBV11-3	-	TRBJ2-1	TGTGCCAGCAGCATCGACTCCGACAATGAGCAGTTCTTC	CASSIDSDNEQFF
-	TRBV28	TRBD1	TRBJ1-5	TGTGCCAGCAGCTCAGGGGGCGGAGAAACTCAGCCCCAGCATTTT	CASSSGGGETQPQHF
-	TRBV5-4	-	TRBJ2-3	TGTGCCAGCAGCTTGGGGGGTCTTCGCACAGATACGCAGTATTTT	CASSLGGLRTDTQYF
-	TRBV15	TRBD1	TRBJ2-7	TGTGCCACCAGCAGGGGGGACAGGGTATACGAGCAGTACTTC	CATSRGDRVYEQYF
-	TRBV6-5	-	TRBJ2-5	TGTGCCAGCAGTTCCGGGAACCAAGAGACCCAGTACTTC	CASSSGNQETQYF
-	TRBV18	TRBD1	TRBJ1-1	TGTGCCAGCTCACCAGGGAACAGACAGGGGGAAGCTTTCTTT	CASSPGNRQGEAFF
-	TRBV5-1	-	TRBJ2-7	TGCGCCAGCAGCTCTCGCGGGAACTACGAGCAGTACTTC	CASSSRGNYEQYF
-	TRBV6-5	-	TRBJ1-4	TGTGCCAGCAGGCGGACGGTTGCAACTAATGAAAAACTGTTTTTT	CASRRTVATNEKLFF
-	TRBV28	-	TRBJ2-2	TGTGCCAGCAGCCCCGGGAAGAACACCGGGGAGCTGTTTTTT	CASSPGKNTGELFF
-	TRBV4-3	-	TRBJ2-7	TGCGCCAGCAGCCAAGATCTCGGGACCTACTACGAGCAGTACTTC	CASSQDLGTYYEQYF
-	TRBV4-3	-	TRBJ1-2	TGCGCCAGCAGCCAAGATCTTCTACTCGGGGGCTACACCTTC	CASSQDLLLGGYTF
-	TRBV7-8	-	TRBJ1-1	TGTGCCAGCAGCGACTCGCCAAGATTAAACACTGAAGCTTTCTTT	CASSDSPRLNTEAFF
-	TRBV12-5	-	TRBJ1-5	TGTGCTAGTGGTTTGGCTCGAGCGTATAGCAATCAGCCCCAGCATTTT	CASGLARAYSNQPQHF
once	TRBV6-6	-	TRBJ2-3	TGTGCCAGCAGTTACCCCAAGACAGGAGCAGATACGCAGTATTTT	CASSYPKTGADTQYF
-	TRBV28	-	TRBJ1-1	TGTGCCAGCAGGCTCGGAGGGCCGAACACTGAAGCTTTCTTT	CASRLGGPNTEAFF
-	TRBV11-2	-	TRBJ1-1	TGTGCCAGCAGCTTGGGCACAGTGAACACTGAAGCTTTCTTT	CASSLGTVNTEAFF
once	TRBV11-2	-	TRBJ1-2	TGTGCCAGCAGCTTAGGACAGAGCTATGGCTACACCTTC	CASSLGQSYGYTF
-	TRBV4-3	-	TRBJ1-2	TGCGCCAGCAGCCAAGGAGGGGGGCAGGGAGTTCTCTATGGCTACACCTTC	CASSQGGGQGVLYGYTF
-	TRBV7-9	TRBD2	TRBJ2-5	TGTGCCAGCACCCTTAGCGGGACTCTTAGAAATAAAGAGACCCAGTACTTC	CASTLSGTLRNKETQYF